This T cell receptor beta chain was captured by sequencing in a study of T-cell memory formation after mild COVID-19. Looking at the study overall: TCR clusters were largely donor specific.

The CDR3 sequence is 17 residues long. V dropped 5 bases and J dropped 0; count of bases not matched to a gene: 5. Looked up from germline, CDR1 is KGHDR and CDR2 is SFDVKD. The 5'RACE method, run with constant-segment primers, produced TCR alpha and TCR beta cDNA libraries (carrying sample barcodes and UMIs). TCRdb recomputed calls from the 5' RACE reads with MiXCR, one row per CDR3 protein. The sample has 310,000 or so distinct CDR3 sequences; approximately 15% are singletons. In the case of this clonotype: What it binds is not known.

Study conclusions and caveats: Unconfirmed was the SARS-CoV-2 specificity of second-wave clones that peaked on day 37.

The sample was PBMCs or a T cell subset sorted from them (not recorded which). The TCR originated in a man between 18 and 29 years old who had mild COVID-19 (a few samples of this study predate the infection). Cell type and time point are not known. The chain joins TRBV24-1 to TRBJ2-6; the match to TRBD2 covers 8 bases. The CDR3 region is CATSAQRGSSGANVLTF. The CDR3 region has the DNA TGTGCCACCAGTGCTCAGCGGGGGAGCTCTGGGGCCAACGTCCTGACTTTC.